This record looks at one T cell receptor (beta chain) sequence and its context. There are 15 residues in the CDR3. Germline assignment: CDR1 LNHDA and CDR2 SQIVND (reference sequence). J lost 6 bases, V lost 5 bases, and 6 bases had no gene match. The data were obtained in a study of T cell repertoires in cytomegalovirus infection. Each CDR3 protein is one row after TCRdb ran MiXCR on the reads. The sample records 600,000 to 800,000 distinct CDR3 sequences, roughly 24% being singletons. The sequence was obtained from a human donor in good health (CMV status not recorded). Some clones in this sample may be carry-over from other donors' samples. The chain couples TRBV19 to TRBJ2-2; 10 positions agree with TRBD2. Sequenced material: CD8+ T cells from PBMCs. CDR3 nucleotide sequence: TGTGCCAGTAGTTTCGGGACTAGCGCGGCCGGGGAGCTGTTTTTT. Protein sequence: CASSFGTSAAGELFF.